Listed below are T cell receptor beta chains from one sample, sequenced in a study of siplizumab effects on memory and regulatory T cells. Only in-frame clones appear in the TCRdb table, and some are missing; sequencing was by immunoSEQ multiplex PCR. The table includes some 120,000 clones, about 94% detected once. The sample was non-Treg CD4+ T cells sorted from blood. All receptors derive from a human donor in good health. Both conserved end residues are part of each CDR3. Fields, in order: CDR3 DNA, CDR3 protein, J gene, D gene, V gene, clone size. D genes are given only for firm matches. Clone size is not always given. Where it is, it says once, few, many or a class for expanded clones.

DNA: TGTGCCAGCAGTTACTCCCTGGGCGAGCAGTACTTC
CDR3: CASSYSLGEQYF
J: TRBJ2-7
D: NA
V: TRBV6-5
size: NA

DNA: TGTGCCAGCTCACCGGGACAGTCCCCTAACTATGGCTACACCTTC
CDR3: CASSPGQSPNYGYTF
J: TRBJ1-2
D: TRBD1
V: TRBV18
size: NA

DNA: TGTGCCAGCAGTCCTGTGGGGACATTACAGTTCTTC
CDR3: CASSPVGTLQFF
J: TRBJ2-1
D: NA
V: TRBV6-6
size: once

DNA: TGTGCCTGGAATCCGGGACTAGCGGGTTACAATGAGCAGTTCTTC
CDR3: CAWNPGLAGYNEQFF
J: TRBJ2-1
D: TRBD2
V: TRBV30
size: NA

DNA: TGTGCCAGCAGCTTCGGGGGGGACTATGGCTACACCTTC
CDR3: CASSFGGDYGYTF
J: TRBJ1-2
D: NA
V: TRBV2
size: NA

DNA: TGTGCCAGCAGTGAAAACTATGGCTACACCTTC
CDR3: CASSENYGYTF
J: TRBJ1-2
D: NA
V: TRBV2
size: few

DNA: TGTGCCAGCAGATCAACAGGGGGCCCCGGCTACGAGCAGTACTTC
CDR3: CASRSTGGPGYEQYF
J: TRBJ2-7
D: TRBD1
V: TRBV6-5
size: NA

DNA: TGTGCCAGCAGCTCTTCCCCAATCTACAATGAGCAGTTCTTC
CDR3: CASSSSPIYNEQFF
J: TRBJ2-1
D: NA
V: TRBV28
size: NA

DNA: TGTGCCAGCAGGGTCGGGGCGAGCGCCTACAATGAGCAGTTCTTC
CDR3: CASRVGASAYNEQFF
J: TRBJ2-1
D: NA
V: TRBV7-2
size: once

DNA: TGTGCCAGCTCAGGCGGGGGCCCTGGAAACACCATATATTTT
CDR3: CASSGGGPGNTIYF
J: TRBJ1-3
D: NA
V: TRBV6-6
size: NA

DNA: TGCGCCAGCAGCCCCCGACAGGGGAGGAATGAGCAGTTCTTC
CDR3: CASSPRQGRNEQFF
J: TRBJ2-1
D: TRBD1
V: TRBV5-1
size: NA

DNA: TGTGCTAGTGGTCCACCGGGACTAGCTCGTTATGAGCAGTTCTTC
CDR3: CASGPPGLARYEQFF
J: TRBJ2-1
D: TRBD2
V: TRBV12-5
size: NA

DNA: TGTGCCACCAGTAGAGATATCCGGGCGGAGACCCAGTACTTC
CDR3: CATSRDIRAETQYF
J: TRBJ2-5
D: NA
V: TRBV15
size: NA

DNA: TGTGCCAGTAGTATCCCCGGGTTCGGGGCCAACGTCCTGACTTTC
CDR3: CASSIPGFGANVLTF
J: TRBJ2-6
D: NA
V: TRBV19
size: once

DNA: TGTGCCAGCTCACGGTCGACAGGGCGGAACAATGAGCAGTTCTTC
CDR3: CASSRSTGRNNEQFF
J: TRBJ2-1
D: TRBD1
V: TRBV18
size: NA

DNA: TGCGCCAGCAGAGAGGGGTGGTTGACTAATGAAAAACTGTTTTTT
CDR3: CASREGWLTNEKLFF
J: TRBJ1-4
D: NA
V: TRBV5-1
size: NA

DNA: TGCGCCAGCAGCTTCGTGGAATCAGGCACAGATACGCAGTATTTT
CDR3: CASSFVESGTDTQYF
J: TRBJ2-3
D: NA
V: TRBV5-1
size: NA

DNA: TGTGCTAGTGGTGCAGGGGCTACCACAGATACGCAGTATTTT
CDR3: CASGAGATTDTQYF
J: TRBJ2-3
D: NA
V: TRBV12-5
size: NA

DNA: TGTGCCAGCAGCCCGGGGACAGGGAGATTTATGAACACTGAAGCTTTCTTT
CDR3: CASSPGTGRFMNTEAFF
J: TRBJ1-1
D: TRBD1
V: TRBV9
size: NA

DNA: TGCGCCAGCAGCTTGGAAGCTCCCCCTCTCATATTC
CDR3: CASSLEAPPLIF
J: TRBJ2-7
D: NA
V: TRBV5-1
size: NA

DNA: TGTGCCAGCAGCCAAGGACAGGGGATCTACGAGCAGTACTTC
CDR3: CASSQGQGIYEQYF
J: TRBJ2-7
D: TRBD1
V: TRBV14
size: NA

DNA: TGTGCCAGCAGCCTAGCAGCCACCGGGGAGCTGTTTTTT
CDR3: CASSLAATGELFF
J: TRBJ2-2
D: NA
V: TRBV28
size: NA

DNA: TGTGCCAGCAGCCTCTACACTGAAGCTTTCTTT
CDR3: CASSLYTEAFF
J: TRBJ1-1
D: NA
V: TRBV11-2
size: NA

DNA: TGTGCCAGCATCCCAGGGCTGGTTAGGGCTGAAGCTTTCTTT
CDR3: CASIPGLVRAEAFF
J: TRBJ1-1
D: NA
V: TRBV7-2
size: NA

DNA: TGTGCCAGCAGCCCAAATCCCGGGACAGGGGGAACTGAAGCTTTCTTT
CDR3: CASSPNPGTGGTEAFF
J: TRBJ1-1
D: TRBD1
V: TRBV7-6
size: NA

DNA: TGTGCCAGCAGCTTATATAGGACTAGCTCCTACGAGCAGTACTTC
CDR3: CASSLYRTSSYEQYF
J: TRBJ2-7
D: TRBD2
V: TRBV7-3
size: NA

DNA: TGTGCCAGCAGTGAAACCAAGACCCAGTACTTC
CDR3: CASSETKTQYF
J: TRBJ2-5
D: NA
V: TRBV2
size: NA

DNA: TGCGCCAGCAGCCAAGTTTACAGTCCGGGCGATATGAACACTGAAGCTTTCTTT
CDR3: CASSQVYSPGDMNTEAFF
J: TRBJ1-1
D: NA
V: TRBV4-1
size: NA

DNA: TGTGCCAGCAGCTCTGTTGGCACCGAGTATGGCTACACCTTC
CDR3: CASSSVGTEYGYTF
J: TRBJ1-2
D: NA
V: TRBV7-2
size: NA

DNA: TGCGCCAGCAGCCAAGATCTAAGTAGCGGGGGGGCAATAACCAAAAACATTCAGTACTTC
CDR3: CASSQDLSSGGAITKNIQYF
J: TRBJ2-4
D: TRBD2
V: TRBV4-1
size: NA

DNA: TGTGCCAGCAGCTTGACGACAGGGGGGGTATCCTACAATGAGCAGTTCTTC
CDR3: CASSLTTGGVSYNEQFF
J: TRBJ2-1
D: TRBD1
V: TRBV5-8
size: NA

DNA: TGTGCTAGTGGACTGAACAATGAGCAGTTCTTC
CDR3: CASGLNNEQFF
J: TRBJ2-1
D: NA
V: TRBV12-5
size: NA

DNA: TGTGCCAGCAGCCCACAAGGGTGGGGACACTACACCGGGGAGCTGTTTTTT
CDR3: CASSPQGWGHYTGELFF
J: TRBJ2-2
D: NA
V: TRBV7-9
size: NA

DNA: TGTGCCAGCAGTGATTTTCGGGGCCTCGGCGATCAGCCCCAGCATTTT
CDR3: CASSDFRGLGDQPQHF
J: TRBJ1-5
D: NA
V: TRBV6-1
size: NA

DNA: TGTGCCAGCAGCTTAGTATACGGACAGGGGTGGACAGATACGCAGTATTTT
CDR3: CASSLVYGQGWTDTQYF
J: TRBJ2-3
D: TRBD1
V: TRBV7-8
size: NA